One sample yielded the 5 T cell receptor beta chains listed below, sequenced in a study of CD8 T cells in ankylosing spondylitis. MiXCR, applied by TCRdb to the 5' RACE reads, yields one record per CDR3 protein. This sample has about 360,000 distinct CDR3 sequences, with around 20% found just once. Sequenced sample: blood, either unsorted or a sorted T cell fraction (not recorded which). All receptors come from a male donor with ankylosing spondylitis or in good health (not recorded which).

This clonotype showed up just a few times. The chain is built from TRBV20-1 and TRBJ2-2; maybe TRBD2 (5 bases). V dropped 6 bases and J dropped 8 bases, with 13 bases sitting between them. Per the germline V gene, CDR1 is DFQATT and CDR2 is SNEGSKA (reference sequence). The CDR3 totals 12 residues. The CDR3 is CSATDGGGELFF. CDR3 bases: TGCAGTGCCACGGACGGCGGGGGGGAGCTGTTTTTT.

This clonotype was counted at least ten times. V gene TRBV29-1 combines with J gene TRBJ2-1; tentative D call: TRBD2 (5 bases). There are 16 residues in the CDR3. Germline V lookup: CDR1 SQVTM, CDR2 ANQGSEA. Trimming stripped 3 bases from V and 5 bases from J, with 20 bases between. The CDR3 DNA reads as TGCAGCGTTGAGGACTTCGTGGAAGGAACCAACAATGAGCAGTTCTTC. Translating it yields CSVEDFVEGTNNEQFF.

In its sample, this clonotype was seen a few times. CDR3 sequence (DNA): TGCAGTGCTAGTAATCCTCGGCAGGGGGACACCGGGGAGCTGTTTTTT. It is translated as CSASNPRQGDTGELFF. The chain carries TRBV20-1 and TRBJ2-2; 7 positions agree with TRBD1. CDR1 is DFQATT and CDR2 is SNEGSKA in the germline V gene (reference sequence). The CDR3 spans 16 residues. The V segment lost 3 bases and the J segment 3 bases; nucleotides outside the gene matches: 10.

This chain uses TRBV11-2 with TRBJ2-3, with a tentative D call TRBD2 (6 bases). Per the germline V gene, CDR1 is SGHAT and CDR2 is FQNNGV. The CDR3 loop spans 14 amino acids. V was trimmed by 6 bases and J by 4 bases, leaving 14 bases between them. CDR3 loop: CASSVLTGADTQYF. CDR3 DNA sequence: TGTGCCAGCAGTGTTCTTACGGGGGCAGATACGCAGTATTTT.

This clonotype was seen a handful of times. The chain links TRBV12-3 or TRBV12-4 to TRBJ2-3, with D unclear. V dropped 3 bases and J dropped 6 bases, with 13 bases sitting between them. The CDR3 extends over 14 amino acids. The CDR3 loop reads CASSLPLDRDTQYF. DNA for the CDR3: TGTGCCAGCAGTTTGCCGCTGGATAGGGATACGCAGTATTTT.